Given below is one TCR beta chain in context. Its antigen is unidentified. All of the donors resided in Nashville, Tennessee, and each was a Caucasian adult. It was into CD45RA+ naive and CD45RA-negative memory subsets that the CD4+ cells were split. Sequencing was performed with immunoSEQ multiplex PCR; in TCRdb, only in-frame clones are kept and a portion is missing. The sample lists about 2.3 million clones, approximately 90% seen once, with roughly 0.34% in the top ten. This sample was included in a study of shared clonotypes between healthy human individuals. General observations from the study: Although depth was large, rarefaction showed that sequencing of the sorted subsets was incomplete. Depth of sequencing was expected to influence donor clonotype sharing.

The CDR3 consists of 12 residues. CDR1 is MGHDK, CDR2 SYGVNS, per germline. Trimming cost V 6 bases and J 7 bases, with 10 bases left between them. Material for sequencing was naive CD4+ T cells from PBMCs. Regarding subset: CD45RA+ positively selected. The chain links TRBV25-1 to TRBJ2-1; D uncertain. This sequence was found in a young man in good health. Some clones in this sample may be carry-over from other donors' samples. This CDR3 is CASRLTLNEQFF. CDR3 sequence (DNA): TGTGCCAGCAGGCTAACCTTAAATGAGCAGTTCTTC.